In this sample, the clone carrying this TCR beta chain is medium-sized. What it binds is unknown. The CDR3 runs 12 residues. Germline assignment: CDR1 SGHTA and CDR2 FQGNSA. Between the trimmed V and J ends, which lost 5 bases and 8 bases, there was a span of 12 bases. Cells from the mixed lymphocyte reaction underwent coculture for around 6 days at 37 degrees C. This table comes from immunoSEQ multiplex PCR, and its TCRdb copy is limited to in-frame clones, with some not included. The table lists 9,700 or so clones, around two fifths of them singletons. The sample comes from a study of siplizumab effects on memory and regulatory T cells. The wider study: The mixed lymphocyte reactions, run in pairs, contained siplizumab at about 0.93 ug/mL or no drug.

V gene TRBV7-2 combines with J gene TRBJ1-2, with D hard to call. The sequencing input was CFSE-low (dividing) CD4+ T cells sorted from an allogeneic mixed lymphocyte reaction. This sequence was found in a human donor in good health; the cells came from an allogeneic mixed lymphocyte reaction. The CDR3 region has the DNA TGTGCCAGCAGCCCTGGGGTATACGGCTACACCTTC. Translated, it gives CASSPGVYGYTF.